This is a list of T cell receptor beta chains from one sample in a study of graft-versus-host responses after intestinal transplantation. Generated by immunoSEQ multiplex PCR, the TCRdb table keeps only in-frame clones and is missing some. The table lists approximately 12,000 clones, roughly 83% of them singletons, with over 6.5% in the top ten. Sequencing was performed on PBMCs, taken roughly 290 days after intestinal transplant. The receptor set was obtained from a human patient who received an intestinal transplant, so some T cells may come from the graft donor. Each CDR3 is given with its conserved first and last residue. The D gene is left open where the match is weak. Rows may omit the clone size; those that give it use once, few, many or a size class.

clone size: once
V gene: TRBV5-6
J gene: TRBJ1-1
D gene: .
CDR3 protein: CASSLVSENTEAFF
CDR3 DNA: TGTGCCAGCAGCTTGGTTTCGGAGAACACTGAAGCTTTCTTT

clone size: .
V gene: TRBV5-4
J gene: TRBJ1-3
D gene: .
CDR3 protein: CASSLGPSGNTIYF
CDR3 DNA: TGTGCCAGCAGCTTGGGGCCCTCTGGAAACACCATATATTTT

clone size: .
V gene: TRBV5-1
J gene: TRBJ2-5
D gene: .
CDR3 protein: CASSGRFQETQYF
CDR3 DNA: TGCGCCAGCAGCGGACGGTTCCAAGAGACCCAGTACTTC

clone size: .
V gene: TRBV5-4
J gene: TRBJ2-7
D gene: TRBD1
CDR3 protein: CASSSGQDSYEQYF
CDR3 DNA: TGTGCCAGCAGCTCCGGACAGGATTCCTACGAGCAGTACTTC

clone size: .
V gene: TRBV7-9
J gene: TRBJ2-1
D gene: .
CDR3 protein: CASSLARDFPSSSYNEQFF
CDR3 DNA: TGTGCCAGCAGCTTAGCCCGGGACTTTCCCTCAAGCTCCTACAATGAGCAGTTCTTC

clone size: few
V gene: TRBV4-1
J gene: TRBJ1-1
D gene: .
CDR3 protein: CASSQDRNTEAFF
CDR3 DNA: TGCGCCAGCAGCCAAGACAGGAACACTGAAGCTTTCTTT

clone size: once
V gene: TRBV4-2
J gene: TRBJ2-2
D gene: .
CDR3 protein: CASSQVPFPREFIGELFF
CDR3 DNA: TGTGCCAGCAGCCAAGTACCCTTCCCCCGGGAGTTTATCGGGGAGCTGTTTTTT

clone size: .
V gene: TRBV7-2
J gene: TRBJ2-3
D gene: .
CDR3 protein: CASSSGVGTDTQYF
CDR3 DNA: TGTGCCAGCAGCTCAGGGGTTGGCACAGATACGCAGTATTTT

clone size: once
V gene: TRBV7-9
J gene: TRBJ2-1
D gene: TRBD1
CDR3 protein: CASSRQGEGRNEQFF
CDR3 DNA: TGTGCCAGCAGCCGACAGGGAGAAGGAAGGAATGAGCAGTTCTTC

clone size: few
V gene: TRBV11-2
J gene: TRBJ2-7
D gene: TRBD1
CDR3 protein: CASSPGTGPSYEQYF
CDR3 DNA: TGTGCCAGCTCACCGGGGACAGGACCTTCCTACGAGCAGTACTTC

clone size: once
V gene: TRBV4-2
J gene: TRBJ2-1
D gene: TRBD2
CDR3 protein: CASSQVRLAGGPGNEQFF
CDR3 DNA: TGTGCCAGCAGCCAAGTACGACTAGCGGGAGGACCAGGGAATGAGCAGTTCTTC

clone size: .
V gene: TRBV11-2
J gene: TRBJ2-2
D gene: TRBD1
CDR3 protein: CASSSIQGATGELFF
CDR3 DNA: TGTGCCAGCAGCTCCATACAGGGGGCGACCGGGGAGCTGTTTTTT

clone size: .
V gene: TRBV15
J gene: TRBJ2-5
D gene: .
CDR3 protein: CATSRDSGRRETQYF
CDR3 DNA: TGTGCCACCAGCAGAGATTCGGGCAGGAGGGAGACCCAGTACTTC

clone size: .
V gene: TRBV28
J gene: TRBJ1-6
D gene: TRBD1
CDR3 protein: CASSFAVGQVNSPLHF
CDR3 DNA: TGTGCCAGCAGTTTTGCAGTCGGACAGGTTAATTCACCCCTCCACTTT

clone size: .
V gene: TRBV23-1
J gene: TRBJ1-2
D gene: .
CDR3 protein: CASSNQGANYGYTF
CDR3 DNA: TGCGCCAGCAGTAACCAGGGAGCTAACTATGGCTACACCTTC

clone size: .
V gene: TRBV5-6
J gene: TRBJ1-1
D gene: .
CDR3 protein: CASILRRGHHNTEAFF
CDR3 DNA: TGTGCCAGCATCCTGAGGAGGGGACATCATAACACTGAAGCTTTCTTT

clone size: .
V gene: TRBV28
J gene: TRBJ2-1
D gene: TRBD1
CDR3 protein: CASQNYRGYVNEQFF
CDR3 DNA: TGTGCCAGCCAAAATTACAGGGGATATGTCAATGAGCAGTTCTTC

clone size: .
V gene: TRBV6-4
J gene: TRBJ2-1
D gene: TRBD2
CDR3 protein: CASSDGTSNEQFF
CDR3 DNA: TGTGCCAGCAGTGACGGGACTAGCAATGAGCAGTTCTTC

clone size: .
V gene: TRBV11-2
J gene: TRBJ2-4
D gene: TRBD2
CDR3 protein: CASSLIERERTKNIQYF
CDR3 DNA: TGTGCCAGCAGCTTAATCGAGCGGGAGAGGACCAAAAACATTCAGTACTTC

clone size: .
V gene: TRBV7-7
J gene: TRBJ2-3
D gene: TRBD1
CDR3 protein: CASSPYPRGSSTDTQYF
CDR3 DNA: TGTGCCAGCTCCCCTTACCCCAGGGGGTCGAGCACAGATACGCAGTATTTT

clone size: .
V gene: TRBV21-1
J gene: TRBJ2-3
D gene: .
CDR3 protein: CASSKAGTDTQYF
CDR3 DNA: TGTGCCAGCAGCAAAGCGGGCACAGATACGCAGTATTTT

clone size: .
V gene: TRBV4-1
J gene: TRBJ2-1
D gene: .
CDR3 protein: CASSQVVGPAYNEQFF
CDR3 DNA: TGCGCCAGCAGTCAAGTAGTGGGCCCCGCCTACAATGAGCAGTTCTTC

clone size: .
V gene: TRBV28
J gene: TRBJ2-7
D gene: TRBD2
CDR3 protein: CATESGTNSYEQYF
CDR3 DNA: TGTGCCACCGAGAGCGGGACGAACTCCTACGAGCAGTACTTC

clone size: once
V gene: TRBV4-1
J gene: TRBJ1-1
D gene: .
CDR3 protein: CASSQRARTATPNTEAFF
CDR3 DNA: TGCGCCAGCAGCCAAAGGGCCCGGACAGCGACCCCGAACACTGAAGCTTTCTTT

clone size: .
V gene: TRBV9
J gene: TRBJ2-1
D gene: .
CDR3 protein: CASSVDPGADNEQFF
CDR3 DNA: TGTGCCAGCAGCGTAGACCCGGGAGCGGACAATGAGCAGTTCTTC

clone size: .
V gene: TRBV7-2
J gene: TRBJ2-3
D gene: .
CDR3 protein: CASSLAGIGGKSDTQYF
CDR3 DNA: TGTGCCAGCAGCTTAGCCGGGATTGGGGGGAAATCTGATACGCAGTATTTT

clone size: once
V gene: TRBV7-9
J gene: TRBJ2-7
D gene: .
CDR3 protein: CASSLYPSGEYSYEQYF
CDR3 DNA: TGTGCCAGCAGCTTATATCCGTCGGGGGAGTACTCCTACGAGCAGTACTTC

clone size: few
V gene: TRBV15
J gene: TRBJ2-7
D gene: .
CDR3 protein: CATSRDRLTASYEQYF
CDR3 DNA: TGTGCCACCAGCAGAGATCGGTTGACAGCGAGCTACGAGCAGTACTTC

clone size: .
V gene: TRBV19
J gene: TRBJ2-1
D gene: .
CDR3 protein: CASSIGSNEQFF
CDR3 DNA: TGTGCCAGTAGTATAGGAAGTAATGAGCAGTTCTTC

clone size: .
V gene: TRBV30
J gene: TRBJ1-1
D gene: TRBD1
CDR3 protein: CAWTNPGTGERDTEAFF
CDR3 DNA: TGTGCCTGGACCAACCCAGGGACAGGGGAGCGGGACACTGAAGCTTTCTTT

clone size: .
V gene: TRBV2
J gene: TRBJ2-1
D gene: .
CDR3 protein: CASSEFTAPEQFF
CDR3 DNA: TGTGCCAGCAGTGAATTCACGGCTCCTGAGCAGTTCTTC

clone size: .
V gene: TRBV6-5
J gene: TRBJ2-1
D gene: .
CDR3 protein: CASSYLHRDEQFF
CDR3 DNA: TGTGCCAGCAGTTACTTGCACAGGGATGAGCAGTTCTTC

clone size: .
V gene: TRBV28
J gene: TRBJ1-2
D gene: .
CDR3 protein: CASSFAGYGYTF
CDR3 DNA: TGTGCCAGCAGTTTTGCAGGCTATGGCTACACCTTC

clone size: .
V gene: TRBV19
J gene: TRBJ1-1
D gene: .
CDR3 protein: CASSISRNTEAFF
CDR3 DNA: TGTGCCAGTAGTATTAGCAGGAACACTGAAGCTTTCTTT

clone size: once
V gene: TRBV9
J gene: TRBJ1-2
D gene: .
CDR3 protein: CASSVAREYYGYTF
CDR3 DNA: TGTGCCAGCAGCGTAGCTCGGGAGTACTATGGCTACACCTTC

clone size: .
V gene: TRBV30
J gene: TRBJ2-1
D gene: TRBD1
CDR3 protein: CAWSADRGNEQFF
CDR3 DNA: TGTGCCTGGAGTGCGGACAGGGGAAATGAGCAGTTCTTC

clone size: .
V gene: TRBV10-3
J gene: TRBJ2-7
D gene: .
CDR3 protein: CAIRGATDYEQYF
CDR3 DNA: TGTGCCATCCGGGGGGCTACTGACTACGAGCAGTACTTC

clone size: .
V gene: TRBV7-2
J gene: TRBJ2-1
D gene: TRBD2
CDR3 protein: CASSLVGTSGSDEQFF
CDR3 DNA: TGTGCCAGCAGCTTAGTAGGGACTAGCGGGAGCGATGAGCAGTTCTTC

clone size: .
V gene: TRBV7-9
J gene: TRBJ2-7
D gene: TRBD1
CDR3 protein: CASSTGGYEQYF
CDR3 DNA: TGTGCCAGCAGCACAGGGGGCTACGAGCAGTACTTC

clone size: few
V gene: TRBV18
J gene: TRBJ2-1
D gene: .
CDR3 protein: CASSPLPGVVYNEQFF
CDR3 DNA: TGTGCCAGCTCACCACTCCCGGGAGTGGTCTACAATGAGCAGTTCTTC

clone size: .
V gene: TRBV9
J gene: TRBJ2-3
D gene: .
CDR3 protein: CASSVNLVTDTQYF
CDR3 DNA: TGTGCCAGCAGCGTAAATCTGGTCACAGATACGCAGTATTTT

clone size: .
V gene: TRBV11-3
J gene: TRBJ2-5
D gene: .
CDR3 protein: CASSPTGVAETQYF
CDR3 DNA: TGTGCCAGCAGCCCCACCGGGGTGGCAGAGACCCAGTACTTC

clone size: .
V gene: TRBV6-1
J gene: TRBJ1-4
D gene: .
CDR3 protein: CASSKDAGGEEKLFF
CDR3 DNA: TGTGCCAGCAGCAAAGATGCGGGAGGAGAGGAAAAACTGTTTTTT

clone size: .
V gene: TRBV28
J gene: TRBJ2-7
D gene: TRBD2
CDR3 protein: CASSSLGLAGARYYEQYF
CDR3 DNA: TGTGCCAGCAGTTCCCTGGGGCTAGCGGGAGCCAGATATTACGAGCAGTACTTC

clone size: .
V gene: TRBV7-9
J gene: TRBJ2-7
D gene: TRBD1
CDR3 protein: CASSYTGQYYEQYF
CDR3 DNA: TGTGCCAGCAGCTATACGGGACAGTACTACGAGCAGTACTTC

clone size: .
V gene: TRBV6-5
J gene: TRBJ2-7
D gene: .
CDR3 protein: CARGSPSSYEQYF
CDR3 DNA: TGTGCCAGGGGTTCCCCTAGCTCCTACGAGCAGTACTTC

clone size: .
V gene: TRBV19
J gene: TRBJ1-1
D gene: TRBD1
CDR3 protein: CASRPTGGTEAFF
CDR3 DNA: TGTGCCAGTAGACCGACAGGGGGCACTGAAGCTTTCTTT

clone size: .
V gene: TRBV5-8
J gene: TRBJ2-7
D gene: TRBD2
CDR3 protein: CASSLGAGLYEQYF
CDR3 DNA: TGTGCCAGCAGCTTGGGAGCGGGACTGTACGAGCAGTACTTC

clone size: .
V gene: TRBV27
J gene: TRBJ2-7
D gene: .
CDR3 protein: CASSLTSSYEQYF
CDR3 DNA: TGTGCCAGCAGTTTGACTAGCTCCTACGAGCAGTACTTC

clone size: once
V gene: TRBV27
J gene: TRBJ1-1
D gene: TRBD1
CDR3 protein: CASSLYWTGLDTEAFF
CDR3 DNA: TGTGCCAGCAGTTTATATTGGACAGGGTTGGACACTGAAGCTTTCTTT

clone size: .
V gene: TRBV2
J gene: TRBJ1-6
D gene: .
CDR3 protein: CASSPALGDSPLHF
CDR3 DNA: TGTGCCAGCAGTCCGGCCCTTGGGGATTCACCCCTCCACTTT

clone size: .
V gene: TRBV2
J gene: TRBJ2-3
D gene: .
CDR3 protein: CASSGADTQYF
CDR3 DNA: TGTGCCAGCAGTGGCGCAGATACGCAGTATTTT

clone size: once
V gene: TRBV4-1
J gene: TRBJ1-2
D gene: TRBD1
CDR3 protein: CASSQDMGQGYGYTF
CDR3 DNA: TGCGCCAGCAGCCAAGATATGGGACAGGGCTATGGCTACACCTTC

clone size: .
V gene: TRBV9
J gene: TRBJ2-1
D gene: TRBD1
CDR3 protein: CASSDRDRGPNEQFF
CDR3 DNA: TGTGCCAGCAGCGACCGGGACAGGGGGCCGAATGAGCAGTTCTTC

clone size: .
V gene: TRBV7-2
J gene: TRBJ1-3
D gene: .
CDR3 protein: CASRPPGGGNTIYF
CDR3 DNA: TGTGCCAGCCGCCCGCCGGGGGGGGGAAACACCATATATTTT